Given below is one T cell receptor beta chain in context. The sample is drawn from a study of blood T cell repertoires in COVID-19. In the study overall: T cells, B-cell-depleted T cells, or PBMCs supplied cDNA or gDNA.

Germline trimming cut 5 bases from V and 5 bases from J; bases unmatched to any gene: 8. CDR3 length: 16 residues. CDR1 SGHNT and CDR2 YENEEA come from the germline V gene. Using immunoSEQ multiplex PCR, the repertoire was profiled, and TCRdb retains in-frame clones only, with some absent. The sample contains some 270,000 clones, roughly 89% of which appear only once. The sequencing input was peripheral blood. The receptor's source is a man aged 25-40 years with acute or convalescent COVID-19. The V and J genes are TRBV11-3 and TRBJ2-1; 11 bases agree with TRBD2. CDR3 protein: CASSPSTSGINNEQFF. The DNA of the CDR3 is TGTGCCAGCAGCCCATCGACTAGCGGGATTAACAATGAGCAGTTCTTC.